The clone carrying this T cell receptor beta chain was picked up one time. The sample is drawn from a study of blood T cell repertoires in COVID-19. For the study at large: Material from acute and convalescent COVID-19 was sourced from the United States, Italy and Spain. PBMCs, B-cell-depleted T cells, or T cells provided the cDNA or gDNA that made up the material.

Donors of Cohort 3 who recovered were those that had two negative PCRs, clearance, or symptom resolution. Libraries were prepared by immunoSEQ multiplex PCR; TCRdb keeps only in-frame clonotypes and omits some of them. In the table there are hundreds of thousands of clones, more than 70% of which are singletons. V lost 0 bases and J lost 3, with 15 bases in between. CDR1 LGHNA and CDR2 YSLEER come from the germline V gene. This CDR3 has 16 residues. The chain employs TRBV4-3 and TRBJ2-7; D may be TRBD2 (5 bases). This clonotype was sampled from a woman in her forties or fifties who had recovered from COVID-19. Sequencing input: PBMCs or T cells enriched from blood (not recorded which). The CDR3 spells CASSQDLAEGYYEQYF. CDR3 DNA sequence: TGCGCCAGCAGCCAAGATTTGGCAGAGGGCTACTACGAGCAGTACTTC.